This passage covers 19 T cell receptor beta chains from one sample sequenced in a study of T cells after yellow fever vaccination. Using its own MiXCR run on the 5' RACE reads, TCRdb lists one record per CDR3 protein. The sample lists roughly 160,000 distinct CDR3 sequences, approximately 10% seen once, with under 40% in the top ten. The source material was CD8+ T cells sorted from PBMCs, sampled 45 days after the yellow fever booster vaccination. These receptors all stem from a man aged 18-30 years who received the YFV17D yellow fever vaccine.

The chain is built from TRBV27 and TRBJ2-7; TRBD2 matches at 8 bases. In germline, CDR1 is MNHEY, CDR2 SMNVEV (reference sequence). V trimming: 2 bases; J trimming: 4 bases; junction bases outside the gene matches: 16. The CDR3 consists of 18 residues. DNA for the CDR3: TGTGCCAGCAGTTTAAATACCGGGGGGGCCCACCCCGGATACGAGCAGTACTTC. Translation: CASSLNTGGAHPGYEQYF.

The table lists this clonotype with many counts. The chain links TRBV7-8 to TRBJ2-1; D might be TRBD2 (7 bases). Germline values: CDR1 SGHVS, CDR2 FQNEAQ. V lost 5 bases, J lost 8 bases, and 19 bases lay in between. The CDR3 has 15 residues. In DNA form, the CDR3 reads TGTGCCAGCAGCCCTGCGCGGGCGGGGGCATATGAGCAGTTCTTC. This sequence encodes CASSPARAGAYEQFF.

The DNA for the CDR3 is TGTGCCAGTAGTCCAAGAGTTTCGTTCTATGGCTACACCTTC. Protein: CASSPRVSFYGYTF. This chain uses TRBV19 with TRBJ1-2; no firm D call. V was pared by 5 bases and J by 4 bases, with 14 bases between. This CDR3 region has 14 residues. Germline CDR1 and CDR2: LNHDA and SQIVND (reference sequence).

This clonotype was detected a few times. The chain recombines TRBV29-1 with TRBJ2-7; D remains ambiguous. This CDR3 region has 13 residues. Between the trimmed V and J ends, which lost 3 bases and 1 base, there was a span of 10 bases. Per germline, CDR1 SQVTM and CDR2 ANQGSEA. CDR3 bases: TGCAGCGTTGAGCCCCTCACTTCCTACGAGCAGTACTTC. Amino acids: CSVEPLTSYEQYF.

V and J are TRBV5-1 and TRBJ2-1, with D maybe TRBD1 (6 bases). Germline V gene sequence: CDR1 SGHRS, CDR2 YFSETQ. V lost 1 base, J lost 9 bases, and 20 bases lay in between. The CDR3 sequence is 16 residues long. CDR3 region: CASSLLGAVLSGEQFF. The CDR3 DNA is TGCGCCAGCAGCTTGTTGGGGGCTGTTCTTTCGGGTGAGCAGTTCTTC.

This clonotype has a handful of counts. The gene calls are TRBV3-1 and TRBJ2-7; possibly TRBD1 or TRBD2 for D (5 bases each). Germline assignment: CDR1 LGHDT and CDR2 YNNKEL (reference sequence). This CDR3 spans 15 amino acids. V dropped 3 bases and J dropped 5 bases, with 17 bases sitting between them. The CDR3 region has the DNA TGTGCCAGCAGCCATCCTACCCAGGGAGTCGACGAGCAGTACTTC. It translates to CASSHPTQGVDEQYF.

The CDR3 nucleotides are TGTGCCAGCAGTCAGTATACAGGGGACCTCGAAGAGACCCAGTACTTC. Its protein is CASSQYTGDLEETQYF. This chain links TRBV27 with TRBJ2-5, with 7 bases lining up with TRBD1. CDR3 length: 16 amino acids. Germline CDR1 reads MNHEY; CDR2 reads SMNVEV (reference sequence). Trimming at V came to 5 bases and at J to 3 bases, leaving 12 bases not matched to a gene.

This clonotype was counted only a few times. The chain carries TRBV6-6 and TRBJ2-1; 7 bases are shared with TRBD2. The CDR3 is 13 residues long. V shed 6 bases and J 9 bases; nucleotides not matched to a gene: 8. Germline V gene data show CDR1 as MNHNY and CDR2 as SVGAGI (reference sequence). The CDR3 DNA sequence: TGTGCCAGCAGCTCTCGCGGGAGATCTGAGCAGTTCTTC. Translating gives CASSSRGRSEQFF.

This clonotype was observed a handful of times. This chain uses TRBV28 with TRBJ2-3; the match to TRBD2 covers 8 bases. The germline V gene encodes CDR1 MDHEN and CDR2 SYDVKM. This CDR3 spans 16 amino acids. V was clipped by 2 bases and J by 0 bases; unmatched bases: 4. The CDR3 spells CASSLVSGSSTDTQYF. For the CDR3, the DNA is TGTGCCAGCAGTTTAGTAAGCGGGAGTAGCACAGATACGCAGTATTTT.

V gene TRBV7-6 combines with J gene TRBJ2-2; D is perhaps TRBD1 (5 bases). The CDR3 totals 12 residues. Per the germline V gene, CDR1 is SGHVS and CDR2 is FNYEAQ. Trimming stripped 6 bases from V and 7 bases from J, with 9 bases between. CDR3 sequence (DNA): TGTGCCAGCAGAGGGGATGGCGGGGAGCTGTTTTTT. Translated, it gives CASRGDGGELFF.

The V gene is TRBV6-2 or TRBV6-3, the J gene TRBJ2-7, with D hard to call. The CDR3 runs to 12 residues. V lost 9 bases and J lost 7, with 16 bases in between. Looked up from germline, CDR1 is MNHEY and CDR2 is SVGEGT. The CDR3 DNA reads TGTGCCAGGACCAACTCTGTTGCGGAGCAGTACTTC. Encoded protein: CARTNSVAEQYF.

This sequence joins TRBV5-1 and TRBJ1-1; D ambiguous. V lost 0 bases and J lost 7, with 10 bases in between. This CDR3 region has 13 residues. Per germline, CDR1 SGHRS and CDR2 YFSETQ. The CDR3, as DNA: TGCGCCAGCAGCTTGGCCTTTGCGCTTGAAGCTTTCTTT. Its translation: CASSLAFALEAFF. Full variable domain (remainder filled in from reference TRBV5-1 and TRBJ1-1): KAGVTQTPRYLIKTRGQQVTLSCSPISGHRSVSWYQQTPGQGLQFLFEYFSETQRNKGNFPGRFSGRQFSNSRSEMNVSTLELGDSALYLCASSLAFALEAFFGQGTRLTVV.

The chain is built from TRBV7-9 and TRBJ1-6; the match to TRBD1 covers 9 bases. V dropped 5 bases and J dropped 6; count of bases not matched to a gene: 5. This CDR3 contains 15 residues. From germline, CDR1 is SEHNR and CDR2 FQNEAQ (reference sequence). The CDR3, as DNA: TGTGCCAGCAGCGTGGAGGGACAGGGTAATTCACCCCTCCACTTT. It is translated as CASSVEGQGNSPLHF.

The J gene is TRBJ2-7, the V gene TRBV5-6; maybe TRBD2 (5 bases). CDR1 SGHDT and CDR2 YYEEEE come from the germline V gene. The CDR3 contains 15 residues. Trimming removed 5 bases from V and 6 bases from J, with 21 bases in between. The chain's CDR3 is CASRLEGDFTPEQYV. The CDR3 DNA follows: TGTGCCAGCAGACTCGAGGGTGACTTCACGCCCGAGCAGTACGTC.

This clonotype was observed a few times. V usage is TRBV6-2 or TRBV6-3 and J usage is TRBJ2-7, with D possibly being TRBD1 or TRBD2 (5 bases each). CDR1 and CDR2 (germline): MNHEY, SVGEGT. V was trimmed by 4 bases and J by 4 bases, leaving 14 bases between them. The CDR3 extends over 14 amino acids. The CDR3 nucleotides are TGTGCCAGCAGTTCAGCGGTAGGGGAATACGAGCAGTACGTC. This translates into CASSSAVGEYEQYV.

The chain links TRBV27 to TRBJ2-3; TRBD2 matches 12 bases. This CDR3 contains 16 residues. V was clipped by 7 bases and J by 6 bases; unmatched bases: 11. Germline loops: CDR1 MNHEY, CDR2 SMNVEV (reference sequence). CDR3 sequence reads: CASKQLGLAGVDTQYF. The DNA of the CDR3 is TGTGCCAGCAAGCAATTGGGACTAGCGGGTGTGGATACGCAGTATTTT.

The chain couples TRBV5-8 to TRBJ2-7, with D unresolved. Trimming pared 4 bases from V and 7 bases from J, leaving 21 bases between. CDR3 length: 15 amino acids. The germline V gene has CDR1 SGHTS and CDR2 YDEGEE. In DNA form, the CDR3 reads TGTGCCAGCAGCCTCGACACGGGCCTTCGGCGAGAGCAGTACGTC. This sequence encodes CASSLDTGLRREQYV.

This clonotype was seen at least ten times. The CDR3 region is CASSFLGTGTYEQYF. DNA of the CDR3: TGTGCCAGCAGCTTTCTGGGGACAGGGACCTACGAGCAGTACTTC. This chain links TRBV7-9 with TRBJ2-7; 9 bases agree with TRBD1. This CDR3 comprises 15 residues. The V gene end was trimmed by 3 bases and the J gene end by 2 bases; junction bases not matched to a gene: 5. From germline, CDR1 is SEHNR and CDR2 FQNEAQ (reference sequence).

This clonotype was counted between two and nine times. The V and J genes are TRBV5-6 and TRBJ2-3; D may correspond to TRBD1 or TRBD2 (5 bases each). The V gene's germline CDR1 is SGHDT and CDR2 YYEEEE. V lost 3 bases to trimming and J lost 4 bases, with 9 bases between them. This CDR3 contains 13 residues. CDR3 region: CASSSGDPDTQYF. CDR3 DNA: TGTGCCAGCAGCTCTGGGGACCCAGATACGCAGTATTTT.